The 19 T cell receptor beta chains below were found in one sample sequenced in a study of neurological immune-mediated disorders. TCRdb itself ran the 5' RACE reads through MiXCR, one entry per CDR3 protein. The sample carries fewer than 50,000 distinct CDR3 sequences, approximately 15% recorded once. The material sequenced was CD4+ T cells from blood. The receptor source for this set is an older woman with HTLV-1-associated myelopathy (HAM/TSP).

The sample holds many counts of this clonotype. This rearrangement joins TRBV20-1 to TRBJ2-7; 7 bases fit TRBD1. The CDR3 runs 12 residues. With V trimmed by 2 bases and J by 8 bases, 6 bases remained unmatched. Germline CDR1 reads DFQATT; CDR2 reads SNEGSKA (reference sequence). The CDR3 region has the DNA TGCAGTGCTAGAATCCCGACAGGGCAGCAGTACTTC. Protein product: CSARIPTGQQYF.

This clonotype showed up many times. The CDR3 DNA reads as TGTGCCAGCAGTTTGGGGACAGGGTCCGGCTACACCTTC. Protein: CASSLGTGSGYTF. The J gene is TRBJ1-2, the V gene TRBV12-3 or TRBV12-4, with TRBD1 identical over 9 bases. The V segment lost 3 bases and the J segment 8 bases; nucleotides outside the gene matches: 4. The CDR3 runs to 13 residues.

The sample holds many counts of this clonotype. This chain connects TRBV18 to TRBJ2-1; 8 bases align to TRBD1. The ends lost 2 bases at V and 7 bases at J; junction bases unmatched: 4. Germline assignment: CDR1 KGHSH and CDR2 LQKENI. This CDR3 comprises 14 residues. In DNA form, the CDR3 reads TGTGCCAGCTCACCAAGACAGGGGAGGAATGAGCAGTTCTTC. It specifies CASSPRQGRNEQFF. Using reference TRBV18 and TRBJ2-1 for the parts outside the CDR3, the full variable domain is NAGVMQNPRHLVRRRGQEARLRCSPMKGHSHVYWYRQLPEEGLKFMVYLQKENIIDESGMPKERFSAEFPKEGPSILRIQQVVRGDSAAYFCASSPRQGRNEQFFGPGTRLTVL.

This clonotype was observed many times. The chain links TRBV20-1 to TRBJ2-7, with TRBD2 identical over 9 bases. CDR1 and CDR2 from the germline V gene are DFQATT and SNEGSKA (reference sequence). The CDR3 consists of 14 residues. Trimming at V came to 4 bases and at J to 5 bases, leaving 9 bases not matched to a gene. CDR3 sequence reads: CSATPGTSLHEQYF. The DNA of the CDR3 is TGCAGTGCTACCCCGGGGACTAGCTTACACGAGCAGTACTTC.

This clonotype was picked up many times. This chain uses TRBV19 with TRBJ2-2; D perhaps matches TRBD1 (7 bases). Looked up from germline, CDR1 is LNHDA and CDR2 is SQIVND (reference sequence). The CDR3 loop spans 15 amino acids. V was trimmed by 4 bases and J by 4 bases, leaving 13 bases between them. CDR3 loop: CASSTTGRSTGELFF. The CDR3 coding sequence is TGTGCCAGTAGTACGACAGGGAGGAGCACCGGGGAGCTGTTTTTT.

At least ten counts were recorded for this clonotype. The rearrangement uses TRBV5-1 and TRBJ1-5; TRBD1 matches 7 bases. The CDR3 extends over 15 amino acids. Germline V gives CDR1 SGHRS, CDR2 YFSETQ. V shed 4 bases, J shed 1 base, and the junction held 5 bases outside the gene matches. CDR3 loop: CASSQQGLSNQPQHF. The CDR3 DNA reads TGCGCCAGCAGCCAACAGGGGTTGAGCAATCAGCCCCAGCATTTT.

This clonotype was counted many times. The chain joins TRBV12-3 or TRBV12-4 to TRBJ2-1; TRBD1 matches at 7 bases. After removal of 3 bases from V and 5 bases from J, the junction contained 1 base not matched to a gene. The CDR3 length is 13 residues. Here the CDR3 reads CASSFTGDNEQFF. The CDR3 region has the DNA TGTGCCAGCAGTTTTACAGGGGACAATGAGCAGTTCTTC.

Many counts were recorded for this clonotype. V is TRBV20-1 and J is TRBJ1-5; D is possibly TRBD1 (6 bases). V was trimmed by 3 bases and J by 3 bases, leaving 9 bases between them. The CDR3 spans 13 residues. Germline loops: CDR1 DFQATT, CDR2 SNEGSKA (reference sequence). The CDR3 region is CSARRGDNQPQHF. The CDR3 DNA reads as TGCAGTGCTAGGAGGGGGGACAATCAGCCCCAGCATTTT.

In this sample, this clonotype turned up many times. The CDR3 nucleotides read TGTGCCAGCAGTGTGTTAGCGGGGACTTGGAATGAGCAGTTCTTC. Amino acids: CASSVLAGTWNEQFF. The V gene is TRBV6-1, the J gene TRBJ2-1, with 8 bases that match TRBD2. Unmatched junction bases numbered 9, after V lost 4 bases and J lost 7 bases. The germline gives CDR1 MNHNS, CDR2 SASEGT. The CDR3 is 15 residues long.

This clonotype has ten or more counts. The CDR3 DNA is TGTGCCAGCAGCCTCGAGGCAGAGACCCAGTACTTC. This translates into CASSLEAETQYF. V gene TRBV3-1 combines with J gene TRBJ2-5; no clear D. Germline lookup yields CDR1 LGHDT and CDR2 YNNKEL (reference sequence). Trimming pared 4 bases from V and 4 bases from J, leaving 7 bases between. The CDR3 extends over 12 amino acids.

This clonotype has a count of ten or more. This chain connects TRBV27 to TRBJ1-1, with TRBD1 matching 8 bases. V lost 6 bases to trimming and J lost 0 bases; unmatched junction nucleotides: 3. CDR3 length equals 14 residues. Germline CDR1 reads MNHEY; CDR2 reads SMNVEV (reference sequence). CDR3 loop: CASRGQVMNTEAFF. CDR3 in DNA: TGTGCCAGCAGGGGACAGGTAATGAACACTGAAGCTTTCTTT.

This clonotype has at least ten counts. The genes are TRBV4-1 and TRBJ1-2; D remains unclear. Germline V lookup: CDR1 MGHRA, CDR2 YSYEKL. Trimming took 1 base from V and 5 from J, leaving 14 bases between them. The CDR3 covers 15 residues. The CDR3, as DNA: TGCGCCAGCAGCCAAGTTATGTTATCAGCATATGGCTACACCTTC. As protein: CASSQVMLSAYGYTF.

This clonotype has at least ten counts. This rearrangement joins TRBV12-3 or TRBV12-4 to TRBJ2-7; 7 bases are shared with TRBD1. Unmatched junction bases numbered 5, after V lost 4 bases and J lost 2 bases. The CDR3 has 14 amino acids. DNA of the CDR3: TGTGCCAGCAGTTCAAACAGGGGTACCTACGAGCAGTACTTC. Its protein product is CASSSNRGTYEQYF.

The sample holds many counts of this clonotype. V is TRBV29-1 and J is TRBJ1-1, with a weak D call TRBD1 (5 bases). Trimming left V 3 bases short and J 4 bases short, with 9 bases between. CDR3 length equals 12 residues. CDR1 SQVTM and CDR2 ANQGSEA come from the germline V gene. The chain's CDR3 is CSVDGGGTEAFF. The CDR3 nucleotides are TGCAGCGTTGACGGGGGAGGCACTGAAGCTTTCTTT. The variable domain in full, with the rest retrieved from reference TRBV29-1 and TRBJ1-1, is SAVISQKPSRDICQRGTSLTIQCQVDSQVTMMFWYRQQPGQSLTLIATANQGSEATYESGFVIDKFPISRPNLTFSTLTVSNMSPEDSSIYLCSVDGGGTEAFFGQGTRLTVV.

In this sample, this clonotype turned up many times. The J gene is TRBJ2-7, the V gene TRBV6-5; D possibly uses TRBD1 or TRBD2 (5 bases each). This CDR3 spans 14 amino acids. The germline V and J ends were trimmed by 2 bases and 0 bases, with 8 bases remaining between them. Germline V lookup: CDR1 MNHEY, CDR2 SVGAGI. CDR3: CASSYGDASYEQYF. The CDR3 bases are TGTGCCAGCAGTTACGGGGACGCCTCCTACGAGCAGTACTTC.

This clonotype ranks as medium-sized. The chain links TRBV9 to TRBJ2-3; 9 positions agree with TRBD2. Germline CDR1 SGDLS, CDR2 YYNGEE. CDR3 length: 15 residues. J was trimmed by 0 bases and V by 1 base; bases with no gene match: 0. The CDR3 loop reads CASSVTSGSTDTQYF. As DNA, the CDR3 is TGTGCCAGCAGCGTAACTAGCGGGAGCACAGATACGCAGTATTTT.

This clonotype was seen ten or more times. The J gene is TRBJ1-2, the V gene TRBV5-6; 10 nucleotides agree with TRBD1. V lost 0 bases to trimming and J lost 3 bases; unmatched junction nucleotides: 20. Per the germline V gene, CDR1 is SGHDT and CDR2 is YYEEEE. The CDR3 totals 21 residues. CDR3 in DNA: TGTGCCAGCAGCTTGGAGGCCGGGACAGGGGTATCGGTTTGGCGCGACTATGGCTACACCTTC. It is translated as CASSLEAGTGVSVWRDYGYTF.

This clonotype was seen ten or more times. The V gene is TRBV20-1, the J gene TRBJ2-1; 12 nucleotides match TRBD1. The length of the CDR3 is 15 residues. CDR1 DFQATT and CDR2 SNEGSKA come from the germline V gene (reference sequence). Trimming at V came to 4 bases and at J to 7 bases, leaving 8 bases not matched to a gene. The CDR3 protein is CSATPGQGAGNEQFF. In DNA, the CDR3 is TGCAGTGCTACCCCGGGACAGGGGGCGGGTAATGAGCAGTTCTTC.

This chain connects TRBV18 to TRBJ2-3; D ambiguous. Germline V CDR1 and CDR2: KGHSH, LQKENI. The CDR3 covers 14 residues. V was trimmed by 3 bases and J by 0 bases, leaving 7 bases between them. In DNA form, the CDR3 reads TGTGCCAGCTCACCTACAAGTAGCACAGATACGCAGTATTTT. Translating gives CASSPTSSTDTQYF.